Each of the 12 T cell receptor beta chains below was sequenced from the same sample in a study of PD-1 blockade in classical Hodgkin lymphoma. Every one of the patients relapsed after autologous stem cell transplantation (brentuximab vedotin exposure was variable). Profiling relied on immunoSEQ multiplex PCR, and the TCRdb table lists in-frame clones only, not all of them. The sample yields about 110,000 clones, around 89% seen once. The sample was peripheral blood mononuclear cells (PBMCs), taken before the second cycle of nivolumab. All receptors come from a human donor with classical Hodgkin lymphoma.

This clone was observed a handful of times. The chain is built from TRBV6-4 and TRBJ1-2, with D hard to call. CDR1 and CDR2 (germline): MRHNA, SNTAGT. This CDR3 is 13 amino acids long. Deletions cut 4 bases from V and 6 bases from J, with 12 bases between. The CDR3 DNA reads TGTGCCAGCAGTGCCGGGGAGTCCGATGGCTACACCTTC. As protein: CASSAGESDGYTF.

V is TRBV30 and J is TRBJ2-1; D may be TRBD2 (6 bases). The V and J ends lost 5 bases and 5 bases respectively, with 16 bases between them. The CDR3 covers 14 residues. CDR1 and CDR2 (germline): GTSNPN, SVGIG (reference sequence). The DNA for the CDR3 is TGTGCCTGGCAAGTAGGGCGGGAAGACAATGAGCAGTTCTTC. Translating gives CAWQVGREDNEQFF.

The V and J genes are TRBV6-5 and TRBJ1-1; D may be TRBD1 (5 bases). CDR1 is MNHEY, CDR2 SVGAGI, per germline. The V gene lost 2 bases and the J gene lost 4 bases, with 14 bases spanning the gap. The CDR3 runs to 15 residues. The CDR3 DNA follows: TGTGCCAGCAGTTACCCGGACGCCGGGGGCACTGAAGCTTTCTTT. It encodes CASSYPDAGGTEAFF.

The chain's CDR3 is CASSSTWDQSSYEQYF. The CDR3 DNA is TGTGCCAGCAGTTCTACCTGGGACCAAAGCTCCTACGAGCAGTACTTC. The V call is TRBV6-5, the J call TRBJ2-7, with D perhaps being TRBD1 or TRBD2 (5 bases each). This CDR3 has 16 amino acids. Trimming pared 4 bases from V and 0 bases from J, leaving 16 bases between. Per germline, CDR1 MNHEY and CDR2 SVGAGI.

This clone was seen just once. The chain links TRBV6-5 to TRBJ1-6; D is possibly TRBD1 (5 bases). V gave up 11 bases and J gave up 0 bases, with 11 bases separating them. Germline V lookup: CDR1 MNHEY, CDR2 SVGAGI. CDR3 length equals 14 residues. The CDR3 spells CASAGISYNSPLHF. DNA for the CDR3: TGTGCCTCAGCAGGGATCTCCTATAATTCACCCCTCCACTTT.

This chain uses TRBV7-2 with TRBJ2-7, with TRBD2 matching over 7 bases. Trimming took 3 bases from V and 7 from J; bases not matched to a gene: 18. From germline, CDR1 is SGHTA and CDR2 FQGNSA. The CDR3 runs to 17 residues. This CDR3 reads CASSFDLSGWGSLEQYF. CDR3 bases: TGTGCCAGCAGCTTCGACCTTAGCGGGTGGGGGAGTTTGGAGCAGTACTTC.

The chain links TRBV7-2 to TRBJ2-7; D gene uncertain. V was pared by 4 bases and J by 7 bases, with 11 bases between. The CDR3 sequence is 12 residues long. Germline CDR1 and CDR2: SGHTA and FQGNSA. CDR3 DNA: TGTGCCAGCAGCTACCGTTACGGGGAGCAGTACTTC. This encodes CASSYRYGEQYF. The complete variable domain, with remaining parts taken from reference TRBV7-2 and TRBJ2-7, reads GAGVSQSPSNKVTEKGKDVELRCDPISGHTALYWYRQSLGQGLEFLIYFQGNSAPDKSGLPSDRFSAERTGGSVSTLTIQRTQQEDSAVYLCASSYRYGEQYFGPGTRLTVT.

The gene calls are TRBV11-2 and TRBJ2-5; D is ambiguous. Deletions cut 1 base from V and 4 bases from J, with 10 bases between. The CDR3 loop spans 14 amino acids. Germline assignment: CDR1 SGHAT and CDR2 FQNNGV. The CDR3 region is CASSLVEYRETQYF. The CDR3 bases are TGTGCCAGCAGCTTAGTGGAATACCGAGAGACCCAGTACTTC.

V usage is TRBV4-2 and J usage is TRBJ2-3, with 13 bases aligning to TRBD2. V was clipped by 4 bases and J by 6 bases; unmatched bases: 13. The CDR3 covers 18 residues. CDR1 LGHNA and CDR2 YNFKEQ come from the germline V gene. The CDR3 DNA reads as TGTGCCAGCAGCCGATCACCGGGACTAGCGGGAAGCGGGGATACGCAGTATTTT. Its translation is CASSRSPGLAGSGDTQYF.

The V call is TRBV10-3, the J call TRBJ2-7; TRBD2 matches at 8 bases. The CDR3 loop spans 14 amino acids. Trimming removed 6 bases from V and 4 bases from J; junction bases left unmatched: 8. Germline CDR1 reads ENHRY; CDR2 reads SYGVKD. CDR3 residues: CAISRTSRTYEQYF. CDR3 DNA: TGTGCCATCAGCCGGACTAGCAGGACGTACGAGCAGTACTTC.

J is TRBJ1-5 and V is TRBV12-2. TRBV12-2 is reported as a pseudogene. The length of the CDR3 is 16 residues. The CDR3 here is CASRFGGVRNSWTQHF. DNA for the CDR3: TGTGCAAGTCGCTTCGGAGGGGTTAGAAACTCTTGGACCCAGCATTTT.

The chain links TRBV20-1 to TRBJ2-3, with unresolved D. Germline V gene data show CDR1 as DFQATT and CDR2 as SNEGSKA (reference sequence). V was trimmed by 7 bases and J by 2 bases, leaving 7 bases between them. The CDR3 loop spans 11 amino acids. The CDR3 DNA is TGCAGTGTAGCTGACACAGATACGCAGTATTTT. Amino acids: CSVADTDTQYF.